The next 25 T cell receptor beta chains were all read from a single sample in a study of beta chain features in type 1 diabetes. Of the isolated RNA, all was reverse transcribed, and so the sequenced material was expressed TCRB transcripts. Method: immunoSEQ multiplex PCR; TCRdb's copy keeps in-frame clones and lacks some. The table lists roughly 230,000 clones, about 11% of them singletons. Their specific antigens are unknown. Study-wide points: In every one of the four CD4+ subsets, TCRB CDR3s were moderately but significantly shorter in Type 1 diabetes patients.

The sample was naive CD4+ T cells from blood. These receptors all come from a man aged 25-45 years with type 1 diabetes.

This chain links TRBV14 with TRBJ2-1; 9 positions agree with TRBD2. The trim removed 4 bases at V and 4 bases at J, leaving 5 bases unmatched. The V gene's germline CDR1 is SGHDN and CDR2 FVKESK. The CDR3 totals 15 residues. In nucleotides, the CDR3 is TGTGCCAGCAGCCCCGCGGGGGGGCAATACAATGAGCAGTTCTTC. This gives the protein CASSPAGGQYNEQFF.

This clone was seen a few times. This chain uses TRBV2 with TRBJ2-5; D is perhaps TRBD2 (5 bases). Germline CDR1 and CDR2: SNHLY and FYNNEI. V lost 0 bases and J 5 bases, leaving 13 bases between the germline ends. CDR3 size: 15 residues. The CDR3: CASSEAAAPGETQYF. The CDR3 region has the DNA TGTGCCAGCAGTGAAGCCGCGGCCCCGGGGGAGACCCAGTACTTC.

This sequence joins TRBV9 and TRBJ2-7; 9 nucleotides line up with TRBD2. There are 16 residues in the CDR3. V lost 0 bases, J lost 2 bases, and 6 bases stayed unmatched. Germline V gives CDR1 SGDLS, CDR2 YYNGEE. Here the CDR3 DNA reads TGTGCCAGCAGCGTAGGAGAGCGGGGGGCAACCTACGAGCAGTACTTC. This gives the protein CASSVGERGATYEQYF. The complete variable domain, with remaining parts taken from reference TRBV9 and TRBJ2-7, reads DSGVTQTPKHLITATGQRVTLRCSPRSGDLSVYWYQQSLDQGLQFLIQYYNGEERAKGNILERFSAQQFPDLHSELNLSSLELGDSALYFCASSVGERGATYEQYFGPGTRLTVT.

This chain connects TRBV5-1 to TRBJ1-2, with D uncertain. Germline values: CDR1 SGHRS, CDR2 YFSETQ. Trimming cost V 2 bases and J 8 bases, with 4 bases left between them. The CDR3 contains 10 residues. This chain's CDR3 is CASSFEGYTF. The CDR3 DNA is TGCGCCAGCAGCTTCGAGGGCTACACCTTC.

About this clone: This same CDR3 is encoded by further DNA sequences in the sample. J is TRBJ2-7 and V is TRBV18; D not certain. Germline loops: CDR1 KGHSH, CDR2 LQKENI. The ends were cut back, 0 bases at V and 1 base at J, with 4 bases in the middle. The CDR3 runs to 13 residues. CDR3 sequence: CASSPPSSYEQYF. The CDR3 DNA reads TGTGCCAGCTCACCACCTAGTTCCTACGAGCAGTACTTC.

The V call is TRBV6-6, the J call TRBJ2-7; D may be TRBD1 (6 bases). With 3 bases removed from V and 3 bases from J, the gap between germline ends came to 9 bases. The CDR3 sequence is 13 residues long. Germline CDR1 is MNHNY and CDR2 is SVGAGI (reference sequence). Written as DNA, the CDR3 is TGTGCCAGCAGTTATGACAGGAACTACGAGCAGTACTTC. It codes for CASSYDRNYEQYF.

This clone was counted a few times. The chain couples TRBV25-1 to TRBJ2-3, with 8 bases aligning to TRBD1. Trimming took 4 bases from V and 1 from J; bases not matched to a gene: 1. Germline V CDR1 and CDR2: MGHDK, SYGVNS. CDR3 size: 14 residues. The DNA of the CDR3 is TGTGCCAGCAGTGCGACAGGGGGCACAGATACGCAGTATTTT. Translating it yields CASSATGGTDTQYF.

This clone was detected only a few times. CDR3 DNA sequence: TGTGCCAGCAGCCGCCGCGGGGGGGAGGGTACTGAAGCTTTCTTT. It specifies CASSRRGGEGTEAFF. The chain joins TRBV9 to TRBJ1-1; TRBD1 might be the D (5 bases). In germline, CDR1 is SGDLS, CDR2 YYNGEE. V lost 4 bases and J 5 bases, leaving 18 bases between the germline ends. There are 15 residues in the CDR3.

This clone has just a few counts. The chain has TRBV7-9 and TRBJ1-2; TRBD1 agrees at 9 bases. The CDR3 spans 14 residues. Germline CDR1 reads SEHNR; CDR2 reads FQNEAQ (reference sequence). The V segment lost 1 base and the J segment 8 bases; nucleotides outside the gene matches: 5. The CDR3 coding sequence is TGTGCCAGCAGCTTAGGAGGACAGGGGTCCGGCTACACCTTC. It translates to CASSLGGQGSGYTF.

This clone turned up a few times. The sample carries other DNA sequences with the same CDR3. The rearrangement uses TRBV20-1 and TRBJ2-1; a possible D gene is TRBD1 (6 bases). The V gene's germline CDR1 is DFQATT and CDR2 SNEGSKA (reference sequence). This CDR3 is 11 amino acids long. Deletions cut 3 bases from V and 7 bases from J, with 7 bases between. The CDR3 spells CSARRGNEQFF. In DNA form, the CDR3 reads TGCAGTGCTAGGAGGGGGAATGAGCAGTTCTTC.

The chain recombines TRBV30 with TRBJ1-6, with a weak D call TRBD1 (6 bases). The CDR3 spans 14 residues. Germline loops: CDR1 GTSNPN, CDR2 SVGIG (reference sequence). Trimming left V 2 bases short and J 10 bases short, with 15 bases between. CDR3 DNA sequence: TGTGCCTGGAGTCAATCTCACAGGGCCTCACCCCTCCACTTT. Translation: CAWSQSHRASPLHF. The whole variable domain, filled in from reference TRBV30 and TRBJ1-6, reads SQTIHQWPATLVQPVGSPLSLECTVEGTSNPNLYWYRQAAGRGLQLLFYSVGIGQISSEVPQNLSASRPQDRQFILSSKKLLLSDSGFYLCAWSQSHRASPLHFGNGTRLTVT.

This clone was recorded a few times. This chain joins TRBV7-9 and TRBJ1-2; D call uncertain. Germline CDR1 is SEHNR and CDR2 is FQNEAQ (reference sequence). V lost 1 base, J lost 4 bases, and 7 bases lay in between. CDR3 size: 13 residues. This CDR3 reads CASSLVPGYGYTF. The DNA for the CDR3 is TGTGCCAGCAGCTTAGTACCCGGCTATGGCTACACCTTC. Full variable domain (rest looked up from reference TRBV7-9 and TRBJ1-2): DTGVSQNPRHKITKRGQNVTFRCDPISEHNRLYWYRQTLGQGPEFLTYFQNEAQLEKSRLLSDRFSAERPKGSFSTLEIQRTEQGDSAMYLCASSLVPGYGYTFGSGTRLTVV.

This chain joins TRBV6-5 and TRBJ2-6; D is undetermined. The V and J ends lost 0 bases and 4 bases respectively, with 10 bases between them. This CDR3 is built from 16 residues. From germline, CDR1 is MNHEY and CDR2 SVGAGI. CDR3 loop: CASSYSRAFGANVLTF. In DNA, the CDR3 is TGTGCCAGCAGTTACTCGAGAGCGTTCGGGGCCAACGTCCTGACTTTC.

The J gene is TRBJ2-2, the V gene TRBV6-1; D gene uncertain. V lost 9 bases and J 4 bases, leaving 3 bases between the germline ends. The CDR3 consists of 10 residues. The V gene's germline CDR1 is MNHNS and CDR2 SASEGT. The CDR3 region has the DNA TGTGCCAGGCGCACCGGGGAGCTGTTTTTT. The encoded protein is CARRTGELFF.

The chain links TRBV2 to TRBJ1-5; tentative D call: TRBD1 (5 bases). Germline V lookup: CDR1 SNHLY, CDR2 FYNNEI. V lost 3 bases and J 8 bases, leaving 11 bases between the germline ends. This CDR3 is built from 13 residues. DNA of the CDR3: TGTGCCAGCAGTGACAGGGAGGGAGAGCCCCAGCATTTT. Encoded protein: CASSDREGEPQHF. The full variable domain, in which reference TRBV2 and TRBJ1-5 provide the parts outside the CDR3, is EPEVTQTPSHQVTQMGQEVILRCVPISNHLYFYWYRQILGQKVEFLVSFYNNEISEKSEIFDDQFSVERPDGSNFTLKIRSTKLEDSAMYFCASSDREGEPQHFGDGTRLSIL.

The chain carries TRBV2 and TRBJ2-2; maybe TRBD1 (8 bases). Germline-derived CDR1 and CDR2 are SNHLY and FYNNEI. The ends were cut back, 6 bases at V and 6 bases at J, with 17 bases in the middle. This CDR3 is built from 15 residues. CDR3 coding DNA: TGTGCCAGCAGAGACGACAGGGGAGGGGCCGGGGAGCTGTTTTTT. Its protein is CASRDDRGGAGELFF.

The chain employs TRBV29-1 and TRBJ1-2; TRBD1 matches 7 bases. The length of the CDR3 is 12 residues. The ends lost 4 bases at V and 5 bases at J; junction bases unmatched: 4. The germline CDR1 and CDR2 sequences are SQVTM and ANQGSEA. The CDR3 nucleotides read TGCAGCGTTGGACAGGGTCGATATGGCTACACCTTC. Encoded protein: CSVGQGRYGYTF.

V is TRBV5-6 and J is TRBJ1-2, with 7 positions matching TRBD1. Trimming cost V 4 bases and J 2 bases; bases outside gene matches: 2. CDR3 length: 13 amino acids. The V gene's germline CDR1 is SGHDT and CDR2 YYEEEE. The CDR3 nucleotides are TGTGCCAGCAGCCAACAGGGGAACTATGGCTACACCTTC. Amino acids: CASSQQGNYGYTF.

CDR3 coding DNA: TGTGCCGTAGGACCTAGGGACAGGGAAGCTTTCTTT. Its translation: CAVGPRDREAFF. The chain couples TRBV28 to TRBJ1-1; 8 bases agree with TRBD1. Losses at the gene ends were 11 bases for V and 8 bases for J; bases not matched to a gene: 10. Germline assignment: CDR1 MDHEN and CDR2 SYDVKM. There are 12 residues in the CDR3.

This chain links TRBV9 with TRBJ1-3; D gene uncertain. This CDR3 comprises 13 residues. Trimming removed 2 bases from V and 4 bases from J, with 7 bases in between. Germline V CDR1 and CDR2: SGDLS, YYNGEE. CDR3 amino acids: CASSVDLGNTIYF. The CDR3 DNA sequence: TGTGCCAGCAGCGTCGACTTAGGAAACACCATATATTTT.

V usage is TRBV5-1 and J usage is TRBJ1-1, with 7 bases aligning to TRBD1. Germline V gives CDR1 SGHRS, CDR2 YFSETQ. Trimming cost V 4 bases and J 4 bases; bases outside gene matches: 4. The length of the CDR3 is 13 residues. The CDR3 DNA reads as TGCGCCAGCAGCACGGGACAGCGCACTGAAGCTTTCTTT. This translates into CASSTGQRTEAFF.

This sequence joins TRBV7-2 and TRBJ1-2; possibly TRBD1 for D (5 bases). This CDR3 is built from 11 residues. V shed 7 bases and J shed 7 bases, with 10 bases lying between them. Germline values: CDR1 SGHTA, CDR2 FQGNSA. This CDR3 reads CASTLGGGYTF. CDR3 in DNA: TGTGCCAGCACTCTGGGGGGTGGCTACACCTTC.

The J gene is TRBJ2-2, the V gene TRBV7-2; D is uncertain. V was pared by 2 bases and J by 8 bases, with 3 bases between. CDR1 is SGHTA and CDR2 is FQGNSA in the germline V gene. The CDR3 sequence is 11 residues long. Here the CDR3 DNA reads TGTGCCAGCAGCTTAACAGGGGAGCTGTTTTTT. Translating it yields CASSLTGELFF. The whole variable domain, filled in from reference TRBV7-2 and TRBJ2-2, reads GAGVSQSPSNKVTEKGKDVELRCDPISGHTALYWYRQSLGQGLEFLIYFQGNSAPDKSGLPSDRFSAERTGGSVSTLTIQRTQQEDSAVYLCASSLTGELFFGEGSRLTVL.

This chain links TRBV9 with TRBJ1-3, with D tentatively TRBD1 (6 bases). Germline V gene sequence: CDR1 SGDLS, CDR2 YYNGEE. The CDR3 sequence is 15 residues long. The germline V and J ends were trimmed by 0 bases and 7 bases, with 14 bases remaining between them. The CDR3 DNA sequence: TGTGCCAGCAGCGTAGTGGCGGGGGCGTGGAACACCATATATTTT. This codes for CASSVVAGAWNTIYF.

This rearrangement joins TRBV5-1 to TRBJ2-3; D is possibly TRBD2 (6 bases). CDR1 is SGHRS and CDR2 is YFSETQ in the germline V gene. There are 16 residues in the CDR3. Trimming took 5 bases from V and 6 from J, leaving 22 bases between them. The CDR3, as DNA: TGCGCCAGCAGAATTGGGTTAGCGGTGGAAGCTGATACGCAGTATTTT. Its protein product is CASRIGLAVEADTQYF.